These T cell receptor beta chains were read from a single sample in a study of cytomegalovirus exposure and HLA in healthy donors. The protocol was immunoSEQ multiplex PCR, while the TCRdb copy is restricted to in-frame clones and leaves out a portion. The specimen's table records approximately 110,000 clones. Sequencing was carried out using PBMCs. These receptors all come from a man in his thirties or forties in good health and CMV-seronegative. CDR3s include the opening cysteine and the closing phenylalanine or tryptophan. D genes are given only for firm matches.

18	TRBD1	TRBJ2-2	TRBV4-1	CASSQGTNRGLIPGELFF	TGCGCCAGCAGCCAAGGGACCAACAGGGGGCTAATCCCCGGGGAGCTGTTTTTT
12	TRBD1	TRBJ1-4	TRBV7-6	CASSAPGTVLFF	TGTGCCAGCAGCGCTCCGGGGACAGTTCTGTTTTTT
14	TRBD2	TRBJ2-7	TRBV7-9	CASSFSGRPLEQYF	TGTGCCAGCAGCTTCAGCGGGAGACCCCTAGAGCAGTACTTC
16	.	TRBJ2-1	TRBV5-1	CASSLGIGRDGGEQFF	TGCGCCAGCAGCTTGGGTATCGGGCGGGATGGCGGTGAGCAGTTCTTC
13	.	TRBJ2-3	TRBV5-6	CASSLARTPEQYF	TGTGCCAGCAGCTTGGCCCGGACACCAGAGCAGTATTTT
16	TRBD1	TRBJ2-5	TRBV2	CASSEMGQGVWETQYF	TGTGCCAGCAGTGAAATGGGACAGGGGGTTTGGGAGACCCAGTACTTC
13	.	TRBJ1-2	TRBV29-1	CSALQGIGYGYTF	TGCAGCGCACTACAGGGTATAGGTTATGGCTACACCTTC
14	.	TRBJ2-7	TRBV6-1	CASRWRAGSYEQYF	TGTGCCAGCAGATGGAGGGCAGGTTCCTACGAGCAGTACTTC
15	.	TRBJ2-7	TRBV27	CASRDPRGTLYEQYF	TGTGCCAGCAGAGACCCTCGCGGAACACTGTACGAGCAGTACTTC
14	.	TRBJ1-1	TRBV10-1	CASSEAVTGTEAFF	TGCGCCAGCAGTGAGGCCGTAACGGGCACTGAAGCTTTCTTT
14	.	TRBJ2-1	TRBV7-9	CASSVSGRYNEQFF	TGTGCCAGCAGTGTGAGCGGAAGATACAATGAGCAGTTCTTC
14	.	TRBJ2-3	TRBV19	CASGAGSGTDTQYF	TGTGCCAGTGGGGCGGGATCGGGCACAGATACGCAGTATTTT
16	.	TRBJ2-5	TRBV5-1	CASSSLDSDYQETQYF	TGCGCCAGCAGCTCTCTCGACAGCGACTACCAAGAGACCCAGTACTTC
14	.	TRBJ2-3	TRBV19	CASSPLDFTDTQYF	TGTGCCAGTAGTCCCCTGGACTTCACAGATACGCAGTATTTT
11	.	TRBJ2-7	TRBV29-1	CSVEQGYEQYF	TGCAGCGTTGAACAGGGGTACGAGCAGTACTTC
17	.	TRBJ1-1	TRBV7-2	CASSLESGYGSYGGAFF	TGTGCCAGCAGCTTAGAATCGGGGTACGGGTCCTATGGGGGGGCTTTCTTT
14	TRBD2	TRBJ2-5	TRBV5-1	CASSLTSGSGEQYF	TGCGCCAGCAGCTTGACTAGCGGGAGTGGAGAGCAGTACTTC
16	TRBD2	TRBJ2-2	TRBV5-4	CASSLGLAENTGELFF	TGTGCCAGCAGCCTGGGACTAGCGGAGAACACCGGGGAGCTGTTTTTT
15	TRBD1	TRBJ2-7	TRBV7-9	CASGNLGTGGHEQYF	TGTGCCAGCGGCAACCTCGGGACAGGGGGGCACGAGCAGTACTTC
14	.	TRBJ2-3	TRBV5-1	CASSVAGNTDTQYF	TGCGCCAGCAGCGTCGCGGGGAACACAGATACGCAGTATTTT
15	.	TRBJ2-2	TRBV11-1	CASSTDRKNTGELFF	TGTGCCAGCAGCACAGACAGGAAGAACACCGGGGAGCTGTTTTTT
13	.	TRBJ1-1	TRBV5-6	CASSIGVYTEAFF	TGTGCCAGCAGCATTGGAGTTTACACTGAAGCTTTCTTT
14	.	TRBJ2-1	TRBV6-5	CASSYNLAYNEQFF	TGTGCCAGCAGTTACAACTTGGCCTACAATGAGCAGTTCTTC
15	TRBD1	TRBJ2-7	TRBV30	CAWSVFGTENYEQYF	TGTGCCTGGAGTGTATTTGGGACAGAGAATTACGAGCAGTACTTC
13	TRBD2	TRBJ2-1	TRBV11-1	CASSLGLAGAQFF	TGTGCCAGCAGCTTGGGACTAGCGGGAGCCCAGTTCTTC
13	TRBD1	TRBJ1-2	TRBV7-3	CASSQTGEDGYTF	TGTGCCAGCAGCCAGACAGGGGAGGATGGCTACACCTTC
15	.	TRBJ2-1	TRBV19	CASSMWLAKRGEQFF	TGTGCCAGTAGTATGTGGCTAGCGAAAAGGGGTGAGCAGTTCTTC
14	.	TRBJ2-2	TRBV2	CASSGRVNTGELFF	TGTGCCAGCAGTGGAAGAGTAAACACCGGGGAGCTGTTTTTT
14	.	TRBJ1-4	TRBV18	CASSPGGGNEKLFF	TGTGCCAGCTCACCAGGGGGCGGTAATGAAAAACTGTTTTTT
15	.	TRBJ1-1	TRBV6-6	CASSFQNVGETEAFF	TGTGCCAGCAGTTTCCAAAACGTAGGGGAAACTGAAGCTTTCTTT
13	.	TRBJ2-1	TRBV19	CASSINSYNEQFF	TGTGCCAGTAGTATTAACAGCTACAATGAGCAGTTCTTC
16	.	TRBJ2-3	TRBV7-9	CASSHRAGAFADTQYF	TGTGCCAGCAGCCATCGGGCGGGGGCTTTCGCAGATACGCAGTATTTT
15	.	TRBJ1-2	TRBV12-5	CASGETGAHRDGYTF	TGTGCTAGTGGTGAAACGGGAGCCCATCGAGATGGCTACACCTTC
13	.	TRBJ2-5	TRBV14	CASSQDLSETQYF	TGTGCCAGCAGCCAAGATCTATCAGAGACCCAGTACTTC
15	.	TRBJ1-6	TRBV5-1	CASSLAAGVNSPLHF	TGCGCCAGCAGCTTGGCGGCAGGGGTTAATTCACCCCTCCACTTT
14	.	TRBJ2-5	TRBV28	CASTATVSRETQYF	TGTGCCAGCACTGCGACGGTCTCGCGGGAGACCCAGTACTTC
16	.	TRBJ2-3	TRBV30	CAWRPRLGRVGDTQYF	TGTGCCTGGAGGCCTAGATTAGGGCGGGTCGGGGATACGCAGTATTTT
12	.	TRBJ2-2	TRBV19	CASNQAPGELFF	TGTGCCAGTAATCAGGCCCCCGGGGAGCTGTTTTTT
13	.	TRBJ1-2	TRBV14	CASSHAVNYGYTF	TGTGCCAGCAGCCATGCGGTTAACTATGGCTACACCTTC
14	.	TRBJ2-2	TRBV5-1	CASTFNWNTGELFF	TGCGCCAGCACGTTTAATTGGAACACCGGGGAGCTGTTTTTT
15	.	TRBJ2-2	TRBV11-2	CASSDRRGNTGELFF	TGTGCCAGCAGTGATCGACGGGGGAACACCGGGGAGCTGTTTTTT
17	TRBD2	TRBJ2-5	TRBV2	CASSTSSGLAAEETQYF	TGTGCCAGCAGCACCTCGAGCGGACTAGCGGCGGAAGAGACCCAGTACTTC
14	.	TRBJ2-7	TRBV6-1	CASSPSRDNYEQYF	TGTGCCAGCAGCCCCTCGAGGGACAACTACGAGCAGTACTTC
12	.	TRBJ2-1	TRBV29-1	CSLGHFYNEQFF	TGCAGCCTGGGACATTTCTACAATGAGCAGTTCTTC
12	.	TRBJ2-5	TRBV25-1	CASGRGGETQYF	TGTGCCAGCGGGAGGGGGGGGGAGACCCAGTACTTC
15	.	TRBJ2-1	TRBV5-4	CASSLAGSKWNEQFF	TGTGCCAGCAGCTTGGCTGGTAGCAAGTGGAATGAGCAGTTCTTC
14	TRBD1	TRBJ2-3	TRBV5-4	CASRSDRGTDTQYF	TGTGCCAGCAGATCAGACAGGGGCACAGATACGCAGTATTTT
14	.	TRBJ2-7	TRBV5-8	CASSYERVLYEQYF	TGTGCCAGCAGCTACGAGAGGGTCCTCTACGAGCAGTACTTC
17	TRBD2	TRBJ2-1	TRBV28	CASSFATSGSPSHEQFF	TGTGCCAGCAGTTTTGCGACTAGCGGGAGTCCTTCCCATGAGCAGTTCTTC